Listed below are T cell receptor beta chains from one sample, sequenced in a study of beta chain features in type 1 diabetes. Profiling relied on immunoSEQ multiplex PCR, and the TCRdb table lists in-frame clones only, not all of them. The sample records some 150,000 clones, more than 9% being singletons. Sequencing was carried out using naive CD4+ T cells from blood. The receptors derive from a man aged 18 to 29 in good health. Both conserved end residues are part of each CDR3. Each record gives: V gene, J gene, CDR3 protein.

TRBV5-1	TRBJ2-3	CASRLGLDTDTQYF
TRBV2	TRBJ1-4	CASSQGFKEKLFF
TRBV29-1	TRBJ1-1	CSVRTGGGTEAFF
TRBV5-4	TRBJ1-4	CASSREATNEKLFF
TRBV5-4	TRBJ2-2	CASSSQGWDTGELFF
TRBV29-1	TRBJ2-2	CTLRGVTGELFF
TRBV23-1	TRBJ1-2	CASSHLGARQGRYGYTF
TRBV19	TRBJ2-5	CASSIDLGRPEAQYF
TRBV15	TRBJ1-1	CATSRDRSGGNTEAFF
TRBV6-5	TRBJ2-1	CATTGGPYNEQFF
TRBV4-3	TRBJ2-4	CASSQEMGGIQYF
TRBV5-1	TRBJ1-1	CASSRHENTEAFF
TRBV9	TRBJ2-5	CASGLAGGRLETQYF
TRBV28	TRBJ2-1	CASELAGAYNEQFF
TRBV5-1	TRBJ1-6	CASSLDREGYNSPLHF
TRBV5-4	TRBJ2-1	CASSHRAGQGRNEQFF
TRBV4-3	TRBJ2-6	CASSQQGQGNSGANVLTF
TRBV27	TRBJ2-1	CASSPWGSGNSYNEQFF
TRBV2	TRBJ2-1	CASSPGLAGGNEQFF
TRBV18	TRBJ2-1	CASSHRDSNNEQFF
TRBV7-2	TRBJ2-1	CASSLTGGSYNEQFF
TRBV6-1	TRBJ1-3	CASSEGTSSGNTIYF
TRBV27	TRBJ2-3	CASTQTRYTDTQYF
TRBV5-8	TRBJ2-5	CASSLGLAGGQETQYF
TRBV6-5	TRBJ2-2	CASSGGGTGELFF
TRBV30	TRBJ1-3	CAWAGQLSGNTIYF
TRBV28	TRBJ2-3	CAAREADTQYF
TRBV5-1	TRBJ1-1	CASSSTGVGTEAFF
TRBV25-1	TRBJ2-3	CASRRQGTDTQYF
TRBV6-5	TRBJ1-2	CASSYRDSNYGYTF
TRBV28	TRBJ1-2	CASSFAQGGYGYTF
TRBV7-9	TRBJ1-4	CAGASGNEKLFF
TRBV7-9	TRBJ1-1	CASSAKGQVNTEAFF
TRBV19	TRBJ2-2	CASRGQDHTGELFF
TRBV7-2	TRBJ1-4	CASSQGNPREKLFF
TRBV19	TRBJ1-2	CASSIAPGQAYGYTF
TRBV5-6	TRBJ2-1	CASSSRRQGNNEQFF
TRBV19	TRBJ2-5	CASLGRGRETQYF
TRBV6-5	TRBJ2-5	CASRLLGGETRYF
TRBV6-5	TRBJ1-5	CASSSAQGAYNQPQHF
TRBV10-3	TRBJ2-2	CAISGGERELFF
TRBV5-1	TRBJ1-5	CASSPGTNSNQPQHF
TRBV4-3	TRBJ1-5	CASSQDNQGNNQPQHF
TRBV7-8	TRBJ2-5	CASRPQGARETQYF
TRBV7-2	TRBJ2-5	CASSRDRGPETQYF